The present T cell receptor beta chain was sequenced within a study of cytomegalovirus exposure and HLA in healthy donors. Study-level information: The same platform used for the roughly 610 first-cohort repertoires was also used for the 120 or so validation repertoires, as a later analysis reported.

Trimming removed 5 bases from V and 5 bases from J, with 11 bases in between. The CDR3 has 14 residues. Germline V gene lookup returns CDR1 SGHDT and CDR2 YYEEEE. Profiled with immunoSEQ multiplex PCR; TCRdb holds only in-frame clones, not every one. The sample consists of about 43,000 clones, 92% of them appearing once. The receptor comes from a man aged 18 to 30 in good health and CMV-seronegative. V is TRBV5-6 and J is TRBJ1-6; the D is unclear. Source material: PBMCs. The CDR3 nucleotides are TGTGCCAGCAGACCCGGCGGGGATAATTCACCCCTCCACTTT. Its protein product is CASRPGGDNSPLHF.